The T cell receptor beta chain under discussion was sequenced for a study of T cells in Graves' hyperthyroidism and ophthalmopathy. Overall study results and limits: Ophthalmopathy and stable hyperthyroidism were separated by a 13 V-J model. Most thyroid clonotypes that were expanded above 0.001 also turned up in blood.

Amplified regions were TCR beta CDR3 sequences from RNA transcripts. The HTBI set primed first-round TCR CDR3 RT-PCR. TCRdb re-analysed the multiplex PCR reads in MiXCR, keeping a single row per CDR3 protein. The data contain around 350,000 distinct CDR3 sequences, around 25% of them singletons. The CDR3 contains 11 residues. CDR1 is KGHDR and CDR2 is SFDVKD in the germline V gene. V gave up 9 bases and J gave up 7 bases, with 11 bases separating them. This clonotype was observed at least ten times. The antigen is unknown. Patients aged 18 to 65 had newly diagnosed hyperthyroidism of under 2 months' duration. Based on clinical symptoms, serum thyroxine and TRAb, thyroid ultrasound and orbital computed tomography, diagnoses were reached.

Sequenced: blood. The sequence derives from a man aged 50 to 60 with Graves' hyperthyroidism. V is TRBV24-1 and J is TRBJ1-1; no clear D. CDR3 sequence (DNA): TGTGCCACCTCTGACGGTTTTGAAGCTTTCTTT. Translating gives CATSDGFEAFF.